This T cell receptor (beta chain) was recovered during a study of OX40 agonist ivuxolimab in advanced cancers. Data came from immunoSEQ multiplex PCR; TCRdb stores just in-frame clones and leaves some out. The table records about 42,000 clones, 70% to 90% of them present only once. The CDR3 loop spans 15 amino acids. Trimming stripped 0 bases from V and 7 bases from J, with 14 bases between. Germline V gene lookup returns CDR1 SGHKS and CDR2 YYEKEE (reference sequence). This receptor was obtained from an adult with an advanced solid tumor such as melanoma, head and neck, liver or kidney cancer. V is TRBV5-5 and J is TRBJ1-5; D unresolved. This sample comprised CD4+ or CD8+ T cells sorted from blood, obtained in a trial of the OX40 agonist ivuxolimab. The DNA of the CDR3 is TGTGCCAGCAGCTTGGCCGGCTGGGTGGGACAGCCCCAGCATTTT. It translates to CASSLAGWVGQPQHF.